The 20 T cell receptor beta chains below were found in one sample sequenced in a study of blood T cells in healthy people across ages. The authors ran a second PCR of roughly 6 to 11 cycles using a sample-barcoded 5' primer and a J-beta primer mix. TCRdb reprocessed the 5' RACE reads via MiXCR and lists one record per CDR3 protein. The profile shows about 1.8 million distinct CDR3 sequences, less than 50% of them singletons. Sample: blood. The receptors originated from a woman in her thirties or forties in good health.

This chain joins TRBV6-5 and TRBJ2-5; the D gene is possibly TRBD1 (6 bases). TRBJ2-7 explains the end of the DNA better; the J call may be wrong. This CDR3 comprises 15 residues. Germline CDR1 reads MNHEY; CDR2 reads SVGAGI. Here the CDR3 reads CASSYTRYRANEQYF. In DNA form, the CDR3 reads TGTGCCAGCAGTTACACACGATACAGGGCCAACGAGCAGTACTTC.

This clonotype was counted between two and nine times. This sequence joins TRBV5-1 and TRBJ2-7; 9 positions agree with TRBD1. Germline CDR1 reads SGHRS; CDR2 reads YFSETQ. The J segment lost 3 bases and the V segment lost 9 bases, leaving 10 bases of the junction unmatched. The CDR3 is made up of 14 amino acids. The CDR3 loop reads CATYPGTGNYEQYF. CDR3 sequence (DNA): TGCGCCACCTACCCCGGGACAGGGAACTACGAGCAGTACTTC.

The V and J genes are TRBV24-1 and TRBJ2-7; 7 positions match TRBD1. The V gene end was trimmed by 4 bases and the J gene end by 8 bases; junction bases not matched to a gene: 13. CDR1 and CDR2 (germline): KGHDR, SFDVKD. The CDR3 extends over 15 amino acids. CDR3 sequence reads: CATSDPTRQGEKQYF. The CDR3 DNA is TGTGCCACCAGTGACCCGACCCGACAGGGCGAGAAGCAGTACTTC.

DNA for the CDR3: TGTGCCATCAGTGCAGGACAGGGCGGCACAGATACGCAGTATTTT. Translated: CAISAGQGGTDTQYF. The V gene is TRBV10-3, the J gene TRBJ2-3; 8 bases map to TRBD1. The CDR3 has 15 residues. The germline V gene encodes CDR1 ENHRY and CDR2 SYGVKD. After removal of 4 bases from V and 1 base from J, the junction contained 4 bases not matched to a gene.

The chain couples TRBV11-2 to TRBJ2-1; D may be TRBD2 (6 bases). In germline, CDR1 is SGHAT, CDR2 FQNNGV. The CDR3 loop spans 16 amino acids. Trimming removed 3 bases at V and 10 bases at J, with 22 bases between. This chain's CDR3 is CASSLQVGLAPREQFF. Written as DNA, the CDR3 is TGTGCCAGCAGCTTGCAGGTAGGGCTAGCGCCCCGGGAGCAGTTCTTC.

The chain recombines TRBV7-2 with TRBJ2-3, with a weak D call TRBD2 (5 bases). Germline V CDR1 and CDR2: SGHTA, FQGNSA. V lost 2 bases and J lost 0, with 12 bases in between. CDR3 length equals 16 residues. The CDR3 here is CASSLRPSRSTDTQYF. The CDR3 nucleotides read TGTGCCAGCAGCTTAAGGCCTAGCCGTAGCACAGATACGCAGTATTTT.

A few counts support this clonotype. The chain couples TRBV4-3 to TRBJ2-3, with no clear D. This CDR3 has 17 amino acids. Germline CDR1 reads LGHNA; CDR2 reads YSLEER. V was shortened by 0 bases and J by 4 bases, with 17 bases between the two germline ends. This CDR3 reads CASSQENRRIFPDTQYF. CDR3 DNA sequence: TGCGCCAGCAGCCAAGAGAATCGCAGGATTTTTCCAGATACGCAGTATTTT.

The genes are TRBV20-1 and TRBJ1-2; D not certain. From germline, CDR1 is DFQATT and CDR2 SNEGSKA (reference sequence). V lost 5 bases to trimming and J lost 7 bases, with 17 bases between them. The CDR3 extends over 13 amino acids. The CDR3: CSAVPGNGLGYTF. CDR3 DNA: TGCAGTGCTGTTCCGGGCAATGGACTTGGCTACACCTTC.

The V gene is TRBV12-3 or TRBV12-4, the J gene TRBJ1-2, with 7 bases matching TRBD1. There are 14 residues in the CDR3. The V segment lost 6 bases and the J segment 4 bases; nucleotides outside the gene matches: 8. The CDR3 loop is CASRILGQSYGYTF. The CDR3 nucleotides are TGTGCCAGCAGGATCCTGGGACAGTCCTATGGCTACACCTTC.

The rearrangement joins TRBV6-5 to TRBJ1-4, with 11 bases aligning to TRBD1. The CDR3 has 15 amino acids. V was pared by 5 bases and J by 4 bases, with 3 bases of the junction left unmatched. CDR1 and CDR2 from the germline V gene are MNHEY and SVGAGI. The CDR3 coding sequence is TGTGCCAGCAGTCGGACAGGGGGCGTTAATGAAAAACTGTTTTTT. Translating gives CASSRTGGVNEKLFF.

CDR3 region: CASRSPGNSPLHF. DNA of the CDR3: TGTGCCAGCAGATCCCCGGGAAATTCACCCCTCCACTTT. The gene calls are TRBV28 and TRBJ1-6, with D uncertain. Germline CDR1 is MDHEN and CDR2 is SYDVKM. Between the trimmed V and J ends, which lost 6 bases and 7 bases, there was a span of 10 bases. The CDR3 extends over 13 amino acids.

On this clonotype: Since a far larger clone is one base different, this is likely a read error. The V and J genes are TRBV27 and TRBJ1-2; tentative D call: TRBD1 (5 bases). In germline, CDR1 is MNHEY, CDR2 SMNVEV (reference sequence). The ends were cut back, 5 bases at V and 2 bases at J, with 9 bases in the middle. CDR3 length equals 13 residues. Here the CDR3 reads CASSRTRNYGYTF. The DNA for the CDR3 is TGTGCCAGCAGTCGGACACGGAACTATGGCTACACCTTC.

J is TRBJ1-2 and V is TRBV4-2; D is perhaps TRBD1 (6 bases). Per the germline V gene, CDR1 is LGHNA and CDR2 is YNFKEQ. The CDR3 spans 15 residues. Deletions cut 0 bases from V and 4 bases from J, with 12 bases between. CDR3 in DNA: TGTGCCAGCAGCCAAGATATGGGGGGCAGCTATGGCTACACCTTC. Translation: CASSQDMGGSYGYTF.

The rearrangement uses TRBV20-1 and TRBJ1-5, with 11 positions matching TRBD1. CDR3 length equals 13 residues. V gave up 6 bases and J gave up 5 bases; unmatched junction bases: 3. The germline CDR1 and CDR2 sequences are DFQATT and SNEGSKA (reference sequence). The CDR3, as DNA: TGCAGTGCGGAGGACAGGGGGCATCAGCCCCAGCATTTT. The encoded protein is CSAEDRGHQPQHF.

This clonotype has just one count. This sequence joins TRBV4-1 and TRBJ2-2, with 13 bases fitting TRBD2. This CDR3 has 17 amino acids. Germline V gives CDR1 MGHRA, CDR2 YSYEKL. The V and J ends lost 4 bases and 3 bases, in that order; junction bases with no gene match: 5. The CDR3 nucleotides read TGCGCCAGCAGCCGCGTAACTAGCGGGGGGGACACCGGGGAGCTGTTTTTT. Its protein product is CASSRVTSGGDTGELFF.

The chain couples TRBV4-2 to TRBJ2-5; a possible D gene is TRBD1 (5 bases). The V and J ends lost 0 bases and 13 bases respectively, with 9 bases between them. Germline V gene sequence: CDR1 LGHNA, CDR2 YNFKEQ. CDR3 length: 11 amino acids. The CDR3 loop reads CASSQEETVYF. Written as DNA, the CDR3 is TGTGCCAGCAGCCAAGAGGAGACAGTGTACTTC.

The rearrangement uses TRBV5-1 and TRBJ1-2; D is unresolved. Germline V gene lookup returns CDR1 SGHRS and CDR2 YFSETQ. The CDR3 has 13 residues. V was clipped by 0 bases and J by 6 bases, with 9 bases between them. This CDR3 is CASSLGLTHGYTF. In nucleotides, the CDR3 is TGCGCCAGCAGCTTGGGACTGACTCATGGCTACACCTTC.

The CDR3 loop reads CASSLGTSTPDTQYF. CDR3 sequence (DNA): TGTGCCAGCAGTTTGGGGACTAGTACCCCAGATACGCAGTATTTT. V and J are TRBV28 and TRBJ2-3; TRBD2 aligns across 8 bases. The CDR3 is made up of 15 amino acids. V trimming: 3 bases; J trimming: 4 bases; junction bases outside the gene matches: 6. CDR1 MDHEN and CDR2 SYDVKM come from the germline V gene.

This clonotype was observed a single time. This may arise from a read error, as a much more abundant clone is one base away. V usage is TRBV6-5 and J usage is TRBJ1-6, with 9 bases fitting TRBD1. V was pared by 5 bases and J by 6 bases, with 5 bases of the junction left unmatched. From germline, CDR1 is MNHEY and CDR2 SVGAGI. CDR3 length: 15 residues. Here the CDR3 reads CASSPGTGRNSPLHF. CDR3 sequence (DNA): TGTGCCAGCAGTCCCGGGACAGGGCGTAATTCACCCCTCCACTTT.

As regards this clonotype: A read error may account for a junction end that differs from germline. This chain joins TRBV10-3 and TRBJ2-3, with D possibly being TRBD1 (5 bases). The germline V gene has CDR1 ENHRY and CDR2 SYGVKD. This CDR3 region has 15 residues. The CDR3 region is CAISRPRVGTDMQYF. The CDR3 DNA sequence: TGTGCCATCAGTCGCCCCAGGGTGGGTACGGATATGCAGTATTTT.